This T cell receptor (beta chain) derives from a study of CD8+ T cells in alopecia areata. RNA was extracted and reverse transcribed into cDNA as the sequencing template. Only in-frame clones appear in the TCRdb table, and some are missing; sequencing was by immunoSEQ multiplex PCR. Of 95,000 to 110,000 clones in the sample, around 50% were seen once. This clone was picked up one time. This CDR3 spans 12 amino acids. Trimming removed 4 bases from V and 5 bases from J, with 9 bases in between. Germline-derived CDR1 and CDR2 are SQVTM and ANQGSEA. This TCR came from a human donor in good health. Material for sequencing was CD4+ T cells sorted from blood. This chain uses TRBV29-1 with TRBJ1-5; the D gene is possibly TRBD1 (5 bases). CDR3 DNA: TGCAGCGTTGGGGAGGGGTATCAGCCCCAGCATTTT. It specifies CSVGEGYQPQHF.